These 19 T cell receptor beta chains were sequenced from one sample in a study of neurological immune-mediated disorders. TCRdb recomputed calls from the 5' RACE reads with MiXCR, one row per CDR3 protein. The repertoire holds roughly 61,000 distinct CDR3 sequences, with nearly 25% as singletons. Specified time point: technical triplicate 2. Sequencing used PBMCs. The receptor set was obtained from a man aged 60 to 75 with HTLV-1-associated myelopathy (HAM/TSP).

This clonotype has ten or more counts. The chain joins TRBV7-8 to TRBJ2-3; tentatively, D is TRBD1 (6 bases). From germline, CDR1 is SGHVS and CDR2 FQNEAQ. V was cut by 5 bases and J by 4 bases, with 22 bases left in between. This CDR3 region has 17 residues. CDR3 protein: CASSPLWGRSGPDTQYF. Here the CDR3 DNA reads TGTGCCAGCAGCCCCCTATGGGGGCGAAGTGGGCCAGATACGCAGTATTTT.

This clonotype was counted ten times or more. The genes are TRBV5-1 and TRBJ2-7, with 9 bases identical to TRBD2. The J segment lost 7 bases and the V segment lost 4 bases, leaving 15 bases of the junction unmatched. Germline CDR1 is SGHRS and CDR2 is YFSETQ. This CDR3 has 16 residues. CDR3 sequence (DNA): TGCGCCAGCAGCCGTACCCTTAGCGGGAGCAAGGGAGAGCAGTACTTC. Translation: CASSRTLSGSKGEQYF.

This chain joins TRBV20-1 and TRBJ2-1; TRBD2 matches at 13 bases. V was clipped by 6 bases and J by 3 bases; unmatched bases: 2. CDR1 and CDR2 from the germline V gene are DFQATT and SNEGSKA (reference sequence). The CDR3 extends over 14 amino acids. The CDR3: CSATSGRVYNEQFF. For the CDR3, the DNA is TGCAGTGCAACTAGCGGGAGGGTCTACAATGAGCAGTTCTTC.

In regard to this clonotype: A much more abundant neighbour one base away suggests this may be a read error. The chain joins TRBV3-1 to TRBJ2-2; a possible D gene is TRBD1 (6 bases). The germline V gene encodes CDR1 LGHDT and CDR2 YNNKEL (reference sequence). This CDR3 comprises 16 residues. The CDR3 DNA follows: TGTGCCAGCAGCCAAGGACAGGAAGCGAACATCGGGGAGCTGTTTTTT. It yields the protein CASSQGQEANIGELFF.

The rearrangement links TRBV5-1 to TRBJ2-4, with no clear D. CDR3 length: 11 amino acids. Germline CDR1 SGHRS, CDR2 YFSETQ. The V end lost 2 bases, the J end lost 6 bases, and 3 bases lay between the germline ends. The CDR3 region has the DNA TGCGCCAGCAGCTTTGGAAACATTCAGTACTTC. Translated, it gives CASSFGNIQYF.

In this sample, this clonotype turned up many times. The V call is TRBV7-2, the J call TRBJ2-2; 7 bases agree with TRBD1. J was trimmed by 5 bases and V by 5 bases; bases with no gene match: 8. The V gene's germline CDR1 is SGHTA and CDR2 FQGNSA. The CDR3 has 15 residues. DNA for the CDR3: TGTGCCAGCAGCCCAAGGGGGCGCCGGACCGGGGAGCTGTTTTTT. Protein product: CASSPRGRRTGELFF.

The chain couples TRBV2 to TRBJ1-5; a weak D match, TRBD1 (5 bases). The CDR3 covers 16 residues. Trimming shortened V by 8 bases and J by 0 bases, and 17 bases separated the two germline ends. CDR1 and CDR2 (germline): SNHLY, FYNNEI. DNA of the CDR3: TGTGCCAGCTGCCGGGACGGAGTTTATAGCAATCAGCCCCAGCATTTT. The encoded protein is CASCRDGVYSNQPQHF.

Concerning this clonotype itself: A much larger clonotype is one base distant, so this may be a read error. The J gene is TRBJ2-1, the V gene TRBV5-1; 7 nucleotides agree with TRBD2. Trimming cost V 3 bases and J 9 bases; bases outside gene matches: 9. This CDR3 is built from 14 residues. Germline V gives CDR1 SGHRS, CDR2 YFSETQ. The DNA of the CDR3 is TGCGCCAGCAGCTGGGTCCCGGGGGGTAGTGAGCAGTTCTTC. Amino acids: CASSWVPGGSEQFF.

The gene calls are TRBV6-2 or TRBV6-3 and TRBJ2-7, with 9 bases that match TRBD2. Losses at the gene ends were 6 bases for V and 4 bases for J; bases not matched to a gene: 7. This CDR3 is 14 amino acids long. CDR1 is MNHEY, CDR2 SVGEGT, per germline. The CDR3 bases are TGTGCCAGCAGGGCGGGAGGGCCTCGATACGAGCAGTACTTC. Its translation is CASRAGGPRYEQYF.

J is TRBJ1-1 and V is TRBV5-6; 7 nucleotides agree with TRBD1. Germline values: CDR1 SGHDT, CDR2 YYEEEE. The ends lost 2 bases at V and 4 bases at J; junction bases unmatched: 8. The CDR3 is 15 residues long. The DNA of the CDR3 is TGTGCCAGCAGCTTAAGGGGGCTGGGTTTCACTGAAGCTTTCTTT. Translation gives CASSLRGLGFTEAFF.

The sample holds many counts of this clonotype. The rearrangement uses TRBV10-2 and TRBJ2-1; TRBD1 aligns across 8 bases. The CDR3 has 15 amino acids. With 0 bases clipped from V and 9 bases from J, the junction kept 7 bases outside the gene matches. Germline V CDR1 and CDR2: WSHSY, SAAADI. CDR3 amino acids: CASSESEQGVFEQFF. In DNA, the CDR3 is TGCGCCAGCAGTGAGTCGGAACAGGGGGTTTTTGAGCAGTTCTTC.

This clonotype was counted ten times or more. The chain combines TRBV5-1 with TRBJ2-1; D gene unclear. Germline CDR1 reads SGHRS; CDR2 reads YFSETQ. V was cut by 4 bases and J by 7 bases, with 15 bases left in between. This CDR3 has 14 residues. CDR3 loop: CASSLWTKRNEQFF. Written as DNA, the CDR3 is TGCGCCAGCAGCCTCTGGACCAAGAGGAATGAGCAGTTCTTC.

This clonotype was recorded many times. The chain carries TRBV5-6 and TRBJ1-3; D call uncertain. CDR1 and CDR2 from the germline V gene are SGHDT and YYEEEE. V was pared by 2 bases and J by 2 bases, with 11 bases between. The CDR3 is 15 amino acids. The CDR3 sequence is CASSFDPGAGNTIYF. As DNA, the CDR3 is TGTGCCAGCAGCTTCGACCCAGGCGCTGGAAACACCATATATTTT.

This clonotype has a count of ten or more. The CDR3, as DNA: TGCGCCAGCAACCTGGGACAGGGAGTCTACGAGCAGTACTTC. Its translation is CASNLGQGVYEQYF. The V and J genes are TRBV5-1 and TRBJ2-7; TRBD1 matches 9 bases. Per germline, CDR1 SGHRS and CDR2 YFSETQ. Germline trimming cut 6 bases from V and 3 bases from J; bases unmatched to any gene: 7. The CDR3 spans 14 residues.

The chain employs TRBV12-3 or TRBV12-4 and TRBJ2-2; D possibly uses TRBD1 or TRBD2 (5 bases each). This CDR3 is built from 13 residues. V lost 11 bases and J 10 bases, leaving 20 bases between the germline ends. In DNA form, the CDR3 reads TGTGCCGGCCGGACGGGGCACACCATGGAGCTGTTTTTT. It specifies CAGRTGHTMELFF.

About this clonotype itself: A much more abundant neighbour one base away suggests this may be a read error. V usage is TRBV7-8 and J usage is TRBJ2-5, with D unresolved. Germline V lookup: CDR1 SGHVS, CDR2 FQNEAQ. CDR3 size: 14 residues. CDR3 residues: CANSLYLYQETQYF. The CDR3 DNA reads TGTGCCAACAGCTTATATCTGTACCAAGAGACCCAGTACTTC.

This clonotype was seen a handful of times. This chain links TRBV29-1 with TRBJ2-3; the D gene could be TRBD1 or TRBD2 (6 bases each). V dropped 6 bases and J dropped 3 bases, with 10 bases sitting between them. The CDR3 sequence is 12 residues long. Germline V lookup: CDR1 SQVTM, CDR2 ANQGSEA. The CDR3 sequence: CSVGGSTDTQYF. The CDR3 DNA reads as TGCAGCGTAGGGGGGAGTACAGATACGCAGTATTTT.

The chain uses TRBV5-1 and TRBJ2-3; D possibly corresponds to TRBD1 (5 bases). The CDR3 runs 13 residues. The germline CDR1 and CDR2 sequences are SGHRS and YFSETQ. V was clipped by 6 bases and J by 3 bases, with 11 bases between them. CDR3 nucleotide sequence: TGCGCCAGCACTGCCAAGGGGACAGATACGCAGTATTTT. Its translation is CASTAKGTDTQYF. The variable domain in full, with the rest retrieved from reference TRBV5-1 and TRBJ2-3, is KAGVTQTPRYLIKTRGQQVTLSCSPISGHRSVSWYQQTPGQGLQFLFEYFSETQRNKGNFPGRFSGRQFSNSRSEMNVSTLELGDSALYLCASTAKGTDTQYFGPGTRLTVL.

This clonotype has a count of ten or more. The chain is built from TRBV29-1 and TRBJ2-6; weak D call: TRBD1 (6 bases). This CDR3 spans 14 amino acids. V dropped 7 bases and J dropped 0 bases, with 10 bases sitting between them. Germline V gene sequence: CDR1 SQVTM, CDR2 ANQGSEA. The CDR3 region is CSGMTGSGANVLTF. DNA of the CDR3: TGCAGCGGGATGACAGGCTCTGGGGCCAACGTCCTGACTTTC.